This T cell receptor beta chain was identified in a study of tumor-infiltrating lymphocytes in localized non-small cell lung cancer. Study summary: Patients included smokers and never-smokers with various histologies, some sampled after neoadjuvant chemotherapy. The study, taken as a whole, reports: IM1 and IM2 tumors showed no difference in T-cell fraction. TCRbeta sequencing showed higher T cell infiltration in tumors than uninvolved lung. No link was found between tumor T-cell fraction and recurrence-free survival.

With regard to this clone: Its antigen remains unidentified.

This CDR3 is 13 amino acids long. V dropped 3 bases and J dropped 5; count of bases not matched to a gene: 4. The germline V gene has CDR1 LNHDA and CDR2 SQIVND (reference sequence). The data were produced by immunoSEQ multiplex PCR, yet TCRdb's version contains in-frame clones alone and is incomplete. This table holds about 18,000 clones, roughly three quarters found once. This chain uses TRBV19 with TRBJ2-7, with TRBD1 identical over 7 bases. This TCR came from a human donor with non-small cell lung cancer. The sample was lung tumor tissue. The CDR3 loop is CASSINRGHEQYF. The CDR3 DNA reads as TGTGCCAGTAGTATCAACAGGGGCCACGAGCAGTACTTC.